This TCR beta chain is from a study of resident and recirculating memory T cells in vitiligo. Study-level information: Whole samples, not sorted cells, were homogenized and used for genomic DNA extraction.

About this clone itself: Its specificity is not known.

This table comes from immunoSEQ multiplex PCR, and its TCRdb copy is limited to in-frame clones, with some not included. The table records tens of thousands of clones, roughly nine tenths of them present only once. CDR3 length: 17 amino acids. Points from the study as a whole: Non-conserved TCRs across sites and patients suggested distinct clones per lesion.

This TCR was sampled from a male donor with vitiligo. This rearrangement joins TRBV21-1 to TRBJ2-2; the D call of TRBD2 is as the table states it, not checked on the DNA. TRBV21-1 is flagged as a pseudogene. The specimen sequenced was blood. The CDR3 is CASSGFLAGENTGELFF. In nucleotides, the CDR3 is TGTGCCAGCTCCGGCTTTCTAGCGGGGGAGAACACCGGGGAGCTGTTTTTT.